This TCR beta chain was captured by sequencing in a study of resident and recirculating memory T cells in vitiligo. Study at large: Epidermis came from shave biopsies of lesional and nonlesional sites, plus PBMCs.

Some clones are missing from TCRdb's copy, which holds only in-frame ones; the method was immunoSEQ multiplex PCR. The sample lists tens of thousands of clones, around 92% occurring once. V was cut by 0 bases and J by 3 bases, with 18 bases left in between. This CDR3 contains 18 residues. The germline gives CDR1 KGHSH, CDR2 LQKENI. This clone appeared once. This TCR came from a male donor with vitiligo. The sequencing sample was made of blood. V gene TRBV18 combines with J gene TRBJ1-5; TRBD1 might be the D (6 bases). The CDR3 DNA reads TGTGCCAGCTCACCACCGGTAGGTTCTCGGGACAACAATCAGCCCCAGCATTTT. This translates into CASSPPVGSRDNNQPQHF.